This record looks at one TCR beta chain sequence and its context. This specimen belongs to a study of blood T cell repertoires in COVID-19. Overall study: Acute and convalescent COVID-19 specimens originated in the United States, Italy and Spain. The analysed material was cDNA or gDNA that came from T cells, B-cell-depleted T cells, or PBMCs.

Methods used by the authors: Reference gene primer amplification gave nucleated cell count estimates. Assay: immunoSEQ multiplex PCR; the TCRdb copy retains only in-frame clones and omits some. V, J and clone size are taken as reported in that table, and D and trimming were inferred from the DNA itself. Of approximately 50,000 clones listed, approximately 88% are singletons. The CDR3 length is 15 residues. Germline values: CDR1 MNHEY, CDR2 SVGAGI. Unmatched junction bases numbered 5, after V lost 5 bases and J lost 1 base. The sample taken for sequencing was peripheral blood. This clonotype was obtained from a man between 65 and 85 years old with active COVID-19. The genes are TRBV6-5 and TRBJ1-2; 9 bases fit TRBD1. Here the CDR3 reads CASSPDRGNNYGYTF. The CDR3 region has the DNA TGTGCCAGCAGTCCGGACAGGGGAAATAACTATGGCTACACCTTC.